Shown below are 30 T cell receptor beta chains from a single sample sequenced in a study of T cells in Graves' hyperthyroidism and ophthalmopathy. TCR beta CDR3 regions were amplified from RNA transcripts. First-round RT-PCR targeting the TCR CDR3 was performed with the HTBI primer set. TCRdb re-derived calls from the multiplex PCR reads in MiXCR, one entry per CDR3 protein. This sample carries about 560,000 distinct CDR3 sequences, over 15% of them seen once, and the ten largest clones take more than 15%. The sequencing input was blood. The source is a woman between 18 and 29 years old with Graves' hyperthyroidism.

The V and J genes are TRBV19 and TRBJ2-3; D might be TRBD1 (6 bases). V was cut by 5 bases and J by 4 bases, with 16 bases left in between. The CDR3 has 15 amino acids. Germline V lookup: CDR1 LNHDA, CDR2 SQIVND (reference sequence). CDR3 sequence: CASSVTGRLADTQYF. As DNA, the CDR3 is TGTGCCAGTAGTGTAACAGGGAGATTGGCAGATACGCAGTATTTT.

The gene calls are TRBV5-6 and TRBJ2-5; 10 bases are a match to TRBD1. This CDR3 spans 16 amino acids. Unmatched junction bases numbered 6, after V lost 1 base and J lost 3 bases. Per germline, CDR1 SGHDT and CDR2 YYEEEE. Written as DNA, the CDR3 is TGTGCCAGCAGCTTGTATGGGACAGGGGTCGAAGAGACCCAGTACTTC. It specifies CASSLYGTGVEETQYF.

The table lists this clonotype with a few counts. The V call is TRBV29-1, the J call TRBJ2-1, with D unclear. This CDR3 spans 13 amino acids. Germline CDR1 reads SQVTM; CDR2 reads ANQGSEA. V was pared by 3 bases and J by 8 bases, with 14 bases between. In DNA, the CDR3 is TGCAGCGTTGAGGGTGGGCAAGGCCATGAGCAGTTCTTC. As protein: CSVEGGQGHEQFF.

This clonotype was detected a few times. The rearrangement links TRBV19 to TRBJ1-5; the D gene is possibly TRBD1 (5 bases). The V gene's germline CDR1 is LNHDA and CDR2 SQIVND (reference sequence). This CDR3 has 13 residues. V shed 5 bases and J shed 5 bases, with 10 bases lying between them. The CDR3 nucleotides are TGTGCCAGTAGTTGGCAGGGACATCAGCCCCAGCATTTT. It is translated as CASSWQGHQPQHF. Filled out from reference TRBV19 and TRBJ1-5, the complete variable domain reads DGGITQSPKYLFRKEGQNVTLSCEQNLNHDAMYWYRQDPGQGLRLIYYSQIVNDFQKGDIAEGYSVSREKKESFPLTVTSAQKNPTAFYLCASSWQGHQPQHFGDGTRLSIL.

The chain has TRBV3-1 and TRBJ2-5, with 8 bases that match TRBD1. The CDR3 length is 15 residues. Looked up from germline, CDR1 is LGHDT and CDR2 is YNNKEL (reference sequence). J lost 2 bases, V lost 4 bases, and 6 bases had no gene match. The chain's CDR3 is CASSRITGGQETQYF. CDR3 bases: TGTGCCAGCAGCCGCATAACAGGGGGGCAAGAGACCCAGTACTTC.

The rearrangement uses TRBV15 and TRBJ2-5, with D unresolved. CDR1 and CDR2 (germline): LNHNV, YYDKDF (reference sequence). This CDR3 has 15 amino acids. V was trimmed by 0 bases and J by 2 bases, leaving 10 bases between them. The CDR3 sequence: CATSRDSSQQETQYF. The DNA for the CDR3 is TGTGCCACCAGCAGAGACAGCTCTCAGCAAGAGACCCAGTACTTC.

This clonotype was observed at least ten times. This chain links TRBV6-2 or TRBV6-3 with TRBJ2-7; the D gene is possibly TRBD1 (6 bases). Germline lookup yields CDR1 MNHEY and CDR2 SVGEGT. The CDR3 runs 14 residues. Trimming removed 2 bases at V and 0 bases at J, with 8 bases between. Here the CDR3 reads CASSYRDNSYEQYF. The CDR3 DNA is TGTGCCAGCAGTTACCGGGACAACTCCTACGAGCAGTACTTC.

V is TRBV10-2 and J is TRBJ2-2, with TRBD2 identical over 8 bases. Germline CDR1 reads WSHSY; CDR2 reads SAAADI. V was clipped by 8 bases and J by 4 bases; unmatched bases: 6. The CDR3 totals 14 residues. CDR3 bases: TGCGCCAGCCTGGAAGCGGGAGTCACCGGGGAGCTGTTTTTT. This encodes CASLEAGVTGELFF.

The sample holds many counts of this clonotype. V is TRBV5-1 and J is TRBJ2-1; 9 nucleotides line up with TRBD2. The CDR3 length is 14 residues. The J segment lost 4 bases and the V segment lost 1 base, leaving 0 bases of the junction unmatched. CDR1 is SGHRS and CDR2 is YFSETQ in the germline V gene. In nucleotides, the CDR3 is TGCGCCAGCAGCTTGCTAGCGGGATACAATGAGCAGTTCTTC. Its protein is CASSLLAGYNEQFF. The whole variable domain, filled in from reference TRBV5-1 and TRBJ2-1, reads KAGVTQTPRYLIKTRGQQVTLSCSPISGHRSVSWYQQTPGQGLQFLFEYFSETQRNKGNFPGRFSGRQFSNSRSEMNVSTLELGDSALYLCASSLLAGYNEQFFGPGTRLTVL.

The chain recombines TRBV19 with TRBJ2-2; D perhaps matches TRBD2 (6 bases). V was clipped by 9 bases and J by 3 bases, with 20 bases between them. The CDR3 totals 16 residues. The germline CDR1 and CDR2 sequences are LNHDA and SQIVND (reference sequence). DNA for the CDR3: TGTGCCAGCGGACCCACCGGGACTTCTTACACCGGGGAGCTGTTTTTT. It translates to CASGPTGTSYTGELFF.

This clonotype was found many times. The chain has TRBV7-7 and TRBJ2-2; D is unresolved. CDR3 length equals 14 residues. V was cut by 2 bases and J by 1 base, with 5 bases left in between. In germline, CDR1 is SSHAT, CDR2 FNYEAQ (reference sequence). As DNA, the CDR3 is TGTGCCAGCAGCTTATTCGGGAACACCGGGGAGCTGTTTTTT. Protein product: CASSLFGNTGELFF.

This clonotype showed up many times. The gene calls are TRBV5-6 and TRBJ2-5; 11 nucleotides agree with TRBD2. The CDR3 consists of 15 residues. The germline V gene encodes CDR1 SGHDT and CDR2 YYEEEE. V was clipped by 0 bases and J by 5 bases; unmatched bases: 3. DNA of the CDR3: TGTGCCAGCAGCTTGGGTCTAGCGGGAGGCGAGACCCAGTACTTC. Protein sequence: CASSLGLAGGETQYF. Full variable domain (outside the CDR3, taken from reference TRBV5-6 and TRBJ2-5): DAGVTQSPTHLIKTRGQQVTLRCSPKSGHDTVSWYQQALGQGPQFIFQYYEEEERQRGNFPDRFSGHQFPNYSSELNVNALLLGDSALYLCASSLGLAGGETQYFGPGTRLLVL.

This clonotype occurred many times. The rearrangement uses TRBV5-1 and TRBJ2-3, with 10 bases fitting TRBD2. Per the germline V gene, CDR1 is SGHRS and CDR2 is YFSETQ. This CDR3 region has 15 residues. Losses at the gene ends were 4 bases for V and 4 bases for J; bases not matched to a gene: 6. CDR3 DNA: TGCGCCAGCAGCCCGAGCGGGGGGGGAGCAGATACGCAGTATTTT. This sequence encodes CASSPSGGGADTQYF.

The chain's CDR3 is CASSPQGMTGNTIYF. Written as DNA, the CDR3 is TGTGCCAGCAGCCCACAGGGAATGACTGGAAACACCATATATTTT. This sequence joins TRBV7-2 and TRBJ1-3, with D possibly matching TRBD1 (6 bases). The germline gives CDR1 SGHTA, CDR2 FQGNSA. V lost 5 bases to trimming and J lost 2 bases, with 13 bases between them. The CDR3 contains 15 residues.

This clonotype was detected many times. The V call is TRBV2, the J call TRBJ2-7; the D gene is possibly TRBD1 (8 bases). Germline V gives CDR1 SNHLY, CDR2 FYNNEI. With 7 bases removed from V and 4 bases from J, the gap between germline ends came to 23 bases. The CDR3 extends over 16 amino acids. CDR3: CASNRDRRTRGYEQYF. The CDR3 DNA reads as TGTGCCAGCAACCGGGACAGGAGGACTAGGGGATACGAGCAGTACTTC.

This clonotype came up many times. This chain links TRBV5-1 with TRBJ2-3; D is unresolved. The CDR3 spans 16 residues. Trimming removed 5 bases at V and 4 bases at J, with 20 bases between. Germline CDR1 is SGHRS and CDR2 is YFSETQ. The CDR3 reads CASSVTPERISDTQYF. The CDR3 DNA is TGCGCCAGCAGTGTTACCCCAGAACGAATATCAGATACGCAGTATTTT. Drawing the rest from reference TRBV5-1 and TRBJ2-3, the complete variable domain is KAGVTQTPRYLIKTRGQQVTLSCSPISGHRSVSWYQQTPGQGLQFLFEYFSETQRNKGNFPGRFSGRQFSNSRSEMNVSTLELGDSALYLCASSVTPERISDTQYFGPGTRLTVL.

V is TRBV10-3 and J is TRBJ2-2; D ambiguous. Trimming took 6 bases from V and 3 from J, leaving 8 bases between them. CDR3 length: 13 residues. CDR1 is ENHRY, CDR2 SYGVKD, per germline. Here the CDR3 reads CAIRDSDTGELFF. The CDR3 bases are TGTGCCATCAGAGATTCCGACACCGGGGAGCTGTTTTTT.

This clonotype turned up a few times. The chain carries TRBV7-8 and TRBJ1-5; tentatively, D is TRBD1 (6 bases). The CDR3 is 15 amino acids. Germline CDR1 is SGHVS and CDR2 is FQNEAQ. The ends were cut back, 2 bases at V and 4 bases at J, with 12 bases in the middle. The CDR3 nucleotides are TGTGCCAGCAGCTTACGAGGGGGAGGGAATCAGCCCCAGCATTTT. Its translation is CASSLRGGGNQPQHF.

Comment on this clonotype: With a much larger clone just one base away, this may be a read error. The V gene is TRBV3-1, the J gene TRBJ2-3; D might be TRBD1 (6 bases). In germline, CDR1 is LGHDT, CDR2 YNNKEL (reference sequence). The CDR3 is 13 residues long. CDR3 sequence reads: CASNQGGLDTQYF. The CDR3 region has the DNA TGTGCCAGCAACCAAGGGGGATTAGATACGCAGTATTTT.

There are a few counts of this clonotype. In DNA form, the CDR3 reads TGTGCCAGCAGCTTGGGTCCAGGGCCCCTCTACGAGCAGTACTTC. Its protein is CASSLGPGPLYEQYF. This chain links TRBV5-5 with TRBJ2-7; tentative D call: TRBD1 (5 bases). V was shortened by 0 bases and J by 3 bases, with 13 bases between the two germline ends. There are 15 residues in the CDR3. CDR1 and CDR2 (germline): SGHKS, YYEKEE (reference sequence).

V gene TRBV20-1 combines with J gene TRBJ2-7; D possibly matches TRBD1 or TRBD2 (5 bases each). V was trimmed by 6 bases and J by 5 bases, leaving 14 bases between them. The germline V gene encodes CDR1 DFQATT and CDR2 SNEGSKA (reference sequence). This CDR3 region has 12 residues. DNA of the CDR3: TGCAGTGCCCAAGCAGGGACGCACGAGCAGTACTTC. Translating it yields CSAQAGTHEQYF.

A few counts support this clonotype. V is TRBV25-1 and J is TRBJ2-7; the D gene is possibly TRBD2 (6 bases). Trimming removed 1 base at V and 3 bases at J, with 10 bases between. This CDR3 contains 14 residues. The germline V gene encodes CDR1 MGHDK and CDR2 SYGVNS. The CDR3 sequence is CASSELQRVYEQYF. The CDR3 nucleotides read TGTGCCAGCAGTGAATTGCAGCGGGTCTACGAGCAGTACTTC.

This clonotype was counted many times. The chain uses TRBV5-1 and TRBJ2-4; 7 bases fit TRBD1. V shed 0 bases, J shed 2 bases, and the junction held 5 bases outside the gene matches. Germline loops: CDR1 SGHRS, CDR2 YFSETQ. This CDR3 has 16 amino acids. The CDR3 coding sequence is TGCGCCAGCAGCTTGGGACAGGGCCTTACCAAAAACATTCAGTACTTC. Translating it yields CASSLGQGLTKNIQYF.

V and J are TRBV29-1 and TRBJ1-4; D is ambiguous. V was cut by 7 bases and J by 5 bases, with 11 bases left in between. CDR1 is SQVTM and CDR2 is ANQGSEA in the germline V gene. The CDR3 consists of 12 residues. As DNA, the CDR3 is TGCAGCGGCCGGCGATCAAATGAAAAACTGTTTTTT. It is translated as CSGRRSNEKLFF.

This clonotype has at least ten counts. The CDR3 loop reads CATSDPSGVNYNEQFF. In nucleotides, the CDR3 is TGTGCCACCAGTGATCCTAGCGGGGTCAACTACAATGAGCAGTTCTTC. V and J are TRBV24-1 and TRBJ2-1, with 9 bases matching TRBD2. V was clipped by 3 bases and J by 3 bases; unmatched bases: 5. This CDR3 spans 16 amino acids. Germline CDR1 is KGHDR and CDR2 is SFDVKD.

The V gene is TRBV6-1, the J gene TRBJ1-5; D is perhaps TRBD1 (5 bases). CDR1 MNHNS and CDR2 SASEGT come from the germline V gene. Trimming removed 7 bases from V and 6 bases from J, with 16 bases in between. The CDR3 sequence is 14 residues long. The CDR3 here is CASNLRGGGQPQHF. CDR3 bases: TGTGCCAGCAATCTGAGGGGTGGCGGTCAGCCCCAGCATTTT.

This chain links TRBV2 with TRBJ2-7; TRBD2 is a possible D gene (6 bases). The CDR3 totals 14 residues. With 8 bases removed from V and 5 bases from J, the gap between germline ends came to 19 bases. Germline V gene lookup returns CDR1 SNHLY and CDR2 FYNNEI. DNA of the CDR3: TGTGCCAGCGGAGGGAAAAAACGGATCCACGAGCAGTACTTC. It is translated as CASGGKKRIHEQYF.

The V call is TRBV5-1, the J call TRBJ2-1, with 10 positions matching TRBD2. CDR1 is SGHRS, CDR2 YFSETQ, per germline. The CDR3 contains 16 residues. V gave up 1 base and J gave up 9 bases; unmatched junction bases: 10. CDR3 DNA: TGCGCCAGCAGCTTGACTCTAGCGGGAGACCGGGGTGAGCAGTTCTTC. Amino acid sequence: CASSLTLAGDRGEQFF. The variable domain in full, completed from reference TRBV5-1 and TRBJ2-1, reads KAGVTQTPRYLIKTRGQQVTLSCSPISGHRSVSWYQQTPGQGLQFLFEYFSETQRNKGNFPGRFSGRQFSNSRSEMNVSTLELGDSALYLCASSLTLAGDRGEQFFGPGTRLTVL.

V and J are TRBV12-3 or TRBV12-4 and TRBJ1-2; no clear D gene. V was pared by 0 bases and J by 8 bases, with 10 bases between. The CDR3 loop spans 13 amino acids. The CDR3: CASSLAELSGYTF. The CDR3 DNA sequence: TGTGCCAGCAGTTTAGCAGAGCTAAGCGGCTACACCTTC.

This clonotype was counted many times. The rearrangement links TRBV6-1 to TRBJ1-2; D is unclear. The CDR3 is 15 amino acids. Germline values: CDR1 MNHNS, CDR2 SASEGT. The ends were cut back, 5 bases at V and 1 base at J, with 14 bases in the middle. The chain's CDR3 is CASSLEGAGNYGYTF. The CDR3 DNA reads as TGTGCCAGCAGTCTTGAGGGTGCGGGTAACTATGGCTACACCTTC.